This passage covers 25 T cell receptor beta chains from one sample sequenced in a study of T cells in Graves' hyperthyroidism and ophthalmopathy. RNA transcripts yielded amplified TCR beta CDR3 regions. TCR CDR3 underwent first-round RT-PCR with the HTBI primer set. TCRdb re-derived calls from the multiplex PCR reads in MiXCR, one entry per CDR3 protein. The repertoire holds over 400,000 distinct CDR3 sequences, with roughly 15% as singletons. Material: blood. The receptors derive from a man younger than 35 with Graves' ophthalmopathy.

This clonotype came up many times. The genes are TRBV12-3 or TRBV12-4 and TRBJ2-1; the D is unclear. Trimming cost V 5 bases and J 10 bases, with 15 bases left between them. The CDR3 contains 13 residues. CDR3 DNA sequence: TGTGCCAGCAGTGTCGACCCCAACCGGGAGCAGTTCTTC. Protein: CASSVDPNREQFF.

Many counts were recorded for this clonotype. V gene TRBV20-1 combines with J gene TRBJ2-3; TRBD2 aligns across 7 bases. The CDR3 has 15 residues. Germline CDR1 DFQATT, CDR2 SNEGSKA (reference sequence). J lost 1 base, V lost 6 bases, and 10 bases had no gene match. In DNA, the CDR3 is TGCAGTGCCGGTAGTGGGGACTACGGCACAGATACGCAGTATTTT. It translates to CSAGSGDYGTDTQYF.

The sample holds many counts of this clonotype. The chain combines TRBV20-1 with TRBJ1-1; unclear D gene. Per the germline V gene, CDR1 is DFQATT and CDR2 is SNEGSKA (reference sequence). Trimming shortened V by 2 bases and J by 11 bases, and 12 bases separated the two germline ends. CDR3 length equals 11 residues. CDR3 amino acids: CSARSAPSAFF. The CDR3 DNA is TGCAGTGCTAGATCGGCTCCGTCGGCTTTCTTT.

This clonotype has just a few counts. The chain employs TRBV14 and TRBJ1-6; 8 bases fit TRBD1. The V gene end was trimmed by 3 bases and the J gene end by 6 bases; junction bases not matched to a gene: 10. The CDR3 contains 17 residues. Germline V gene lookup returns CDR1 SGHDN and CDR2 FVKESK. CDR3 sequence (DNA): TGTGCCAGCAGCCAGGAGACAGGGGTGCACAGTAATTCACCCCTCCACTTT. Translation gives CASSQETGVHSNSPLHF.

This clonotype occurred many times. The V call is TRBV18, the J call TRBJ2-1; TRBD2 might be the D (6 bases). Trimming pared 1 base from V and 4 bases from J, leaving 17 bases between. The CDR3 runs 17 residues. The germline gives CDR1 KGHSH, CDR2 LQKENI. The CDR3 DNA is TGTGCCAGCTCACCACGGACGTTAGCGGTAGCTTACAATGAGCAGTTCTTC. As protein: CASSPRTLAVAYNEQFF.

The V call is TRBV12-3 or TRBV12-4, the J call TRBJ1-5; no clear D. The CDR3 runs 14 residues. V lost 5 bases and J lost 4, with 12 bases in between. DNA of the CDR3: TGTGCCAGCAGTGGCCTCCGGGGTAATCAGCCCCAGCATTTT. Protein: CASSGLRGNQPQHF.

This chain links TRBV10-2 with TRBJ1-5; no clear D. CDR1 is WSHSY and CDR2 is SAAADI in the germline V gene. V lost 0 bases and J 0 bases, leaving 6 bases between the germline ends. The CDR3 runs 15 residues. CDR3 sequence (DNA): TGCGCCAGCAGTGAGTCAGGATATAGCAATCAGCCCCAGCATTTT. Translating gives CASSESGYSNQPQHF.

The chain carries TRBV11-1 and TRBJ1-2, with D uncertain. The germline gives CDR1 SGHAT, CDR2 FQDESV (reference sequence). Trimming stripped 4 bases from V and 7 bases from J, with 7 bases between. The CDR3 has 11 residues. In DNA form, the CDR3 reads TGTGCCAGCAGCTCGGACGGTGGCTACACCTTC. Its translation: CASSSDGGYTF.

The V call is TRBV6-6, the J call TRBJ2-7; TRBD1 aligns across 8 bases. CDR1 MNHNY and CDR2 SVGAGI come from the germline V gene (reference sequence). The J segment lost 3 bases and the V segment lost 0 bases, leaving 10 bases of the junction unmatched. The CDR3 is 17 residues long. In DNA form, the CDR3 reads TGTGCCAGCAGTTACTCGGGCCAGGGGGCGGAGGTCTACGAGCAGTACTTC. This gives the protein CASSYSGQGAEVYEQYF.

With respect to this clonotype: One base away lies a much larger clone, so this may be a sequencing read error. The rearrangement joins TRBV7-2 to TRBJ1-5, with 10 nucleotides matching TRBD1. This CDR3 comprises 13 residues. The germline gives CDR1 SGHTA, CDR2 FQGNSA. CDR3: CVSSLDRGEPQHF. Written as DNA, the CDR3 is TGTGTCAGCAGCCTGGACAGGGGGGAGCCCCAGCATTTT.

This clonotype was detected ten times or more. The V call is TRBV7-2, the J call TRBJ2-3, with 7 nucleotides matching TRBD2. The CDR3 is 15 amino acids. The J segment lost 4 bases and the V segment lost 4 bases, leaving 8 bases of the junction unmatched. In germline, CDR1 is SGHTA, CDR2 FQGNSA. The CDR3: CASSSRGTNADTQYF. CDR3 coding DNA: TGTGCCAGCAGCTCACGGGGGACTAATGCAGATACGCAGTATTTT.

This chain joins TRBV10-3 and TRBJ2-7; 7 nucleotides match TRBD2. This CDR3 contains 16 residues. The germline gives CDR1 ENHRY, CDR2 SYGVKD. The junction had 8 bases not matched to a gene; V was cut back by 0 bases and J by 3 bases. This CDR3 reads CAISESESGGGYEQYF. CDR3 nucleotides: TGTGCCATCAGTGAGTCGGAGTCGGGGGGTGGCTACGAGCAGTACTTC.

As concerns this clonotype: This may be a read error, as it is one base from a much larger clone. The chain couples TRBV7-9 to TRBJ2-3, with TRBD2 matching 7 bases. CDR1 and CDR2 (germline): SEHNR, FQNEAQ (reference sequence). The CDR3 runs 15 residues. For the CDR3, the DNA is TGTGCCATCAGCTTAAACTACCTAGCGGAAGATACGCAGTATTTT. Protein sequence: CAISLNYLAEDTQYF.

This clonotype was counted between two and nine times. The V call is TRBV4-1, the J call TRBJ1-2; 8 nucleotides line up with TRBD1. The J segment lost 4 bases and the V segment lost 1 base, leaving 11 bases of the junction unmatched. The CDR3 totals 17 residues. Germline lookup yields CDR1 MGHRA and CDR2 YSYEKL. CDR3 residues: CASSQVTARGPSYGYTF. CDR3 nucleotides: TGCGCCAGCAGCCAAGTTACGGCCAGGGGGCCGAGCTATGGCTACACCTTC.

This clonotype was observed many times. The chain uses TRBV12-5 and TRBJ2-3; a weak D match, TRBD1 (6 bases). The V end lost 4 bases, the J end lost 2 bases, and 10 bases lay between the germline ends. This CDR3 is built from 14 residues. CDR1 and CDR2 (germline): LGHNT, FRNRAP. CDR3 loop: CASGWDTFTDTQYF. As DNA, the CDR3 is TGTGCTAGTGGTTGGGACACTTTCACAGATACGCAGTATTTT. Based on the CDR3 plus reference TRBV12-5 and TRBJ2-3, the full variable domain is DARVTQTPRHKVTEMGQEVTMRCQPILGHNTVFWYRQTMMQGLELLAYFRNRAPLDDSGMPKDRFSAEMPDATLATLKIQPSEPRDSAVYFCASGWDTFTDTQYFGPGTRLTVL.

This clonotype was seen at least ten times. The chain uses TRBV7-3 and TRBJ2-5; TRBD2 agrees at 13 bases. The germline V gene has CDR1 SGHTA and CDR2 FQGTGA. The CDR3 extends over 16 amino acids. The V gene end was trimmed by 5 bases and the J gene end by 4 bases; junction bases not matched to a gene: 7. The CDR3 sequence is CASSRTSGRAPETQYF. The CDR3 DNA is TGTGCCAGCAGCCGCACTAGCGGGAGGGCCCCAGAGACCCAGTACTTC.

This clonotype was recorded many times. The CDR3 coding sequence is TGTGCCAGCAGTTTATGGCAGGGCTCCTACGAGCAGTACTTC. This codes for CASSLWQGSYEQYF. The chain carries TRBV27 and TRBJ2-7; D is perhaps TRBD1 (5 bases). The CDR3 is 14 residues long. V was clipped by 1 base and J by 0 bases, with 7 bases between them. Germline assignment: CDR1 MNHEY and CDR2 SMNVEV (reference sequence).

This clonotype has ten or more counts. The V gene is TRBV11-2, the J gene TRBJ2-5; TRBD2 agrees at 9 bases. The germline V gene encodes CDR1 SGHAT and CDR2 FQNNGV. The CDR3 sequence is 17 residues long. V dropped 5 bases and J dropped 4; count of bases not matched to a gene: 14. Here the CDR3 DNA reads TGTGCCAGCAGCCCCCTCGGGACTAGCTCCCATCGAGAGACCCAGTACTTC. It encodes CASSPLGTSSHRETQYF.

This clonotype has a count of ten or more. The CDR3 coding sequence is TGCGCCAGCAGCTTGGGAGTGACTAGCGTAACCACAGATACGCAGTATTTT. Amino acid sequence: CASSLGVTSVTTDTQYF. The chain recombines TRBV5-1 with TRBJ2-3, with 8 nucleotides matching TRBD2. The CDR3 totals 17 residues. V gave up 0 bases and J gave up 2 bases; unmatched junction bases: 8. CDR1 is SGHRS and CDR2 is YFSETQ in the germline V gene. Full variable domain (remainder filled in from reference TRBV5-1 and TRBJ2-3): KAGVTQTPRYLIKTRGQQVTLSCSPISGHRSVSWYQQTPGQGLQFLFEYFSETQRNKGNFPGRFSGRQFSNSRSEMNVSTLELGDSALYLCASSLGVTSVTTDTQYFGPGTRLTVL.

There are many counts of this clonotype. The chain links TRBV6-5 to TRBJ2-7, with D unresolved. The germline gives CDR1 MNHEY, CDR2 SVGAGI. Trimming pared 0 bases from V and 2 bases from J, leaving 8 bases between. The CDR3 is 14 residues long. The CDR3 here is CASSYSIRTYEQYF. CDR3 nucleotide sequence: TGTGCCAGCAGTTACTCGATCAGGACCTACGAGCAGTACTTC.

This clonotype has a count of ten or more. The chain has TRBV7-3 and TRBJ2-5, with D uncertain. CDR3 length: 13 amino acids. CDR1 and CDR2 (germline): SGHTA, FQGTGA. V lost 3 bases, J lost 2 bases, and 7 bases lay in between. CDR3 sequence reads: CASSFDGQETQYF. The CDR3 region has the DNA TGTGCCAGCAGCTTCGACGGTCAAGAGACCCAGTACTTC. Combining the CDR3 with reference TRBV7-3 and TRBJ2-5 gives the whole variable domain GAGVSQTPSNKVTEKGKYVELRCDPISGHTALYWYRQSLGQGPEFLIYFQGTGAADDSGLPNDRFFAVRPEGSVSTLKIQRTERGDSAVYLCASSFDGQETQYFGPGTRLLVL.

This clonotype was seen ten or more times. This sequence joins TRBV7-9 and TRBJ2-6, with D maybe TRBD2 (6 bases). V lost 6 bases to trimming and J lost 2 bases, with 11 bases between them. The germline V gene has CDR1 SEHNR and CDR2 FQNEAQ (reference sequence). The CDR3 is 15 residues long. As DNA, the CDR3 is TGTGCCAGCAGAGCGGGCCGGGCTGGGGCCAACGTCCTGACTTTC. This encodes CASRAGRAGANVLTF. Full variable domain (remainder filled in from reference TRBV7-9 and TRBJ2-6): DTGVSQNPRHKITKRGQNVTFRCDPISEHNRLYWYRQTLGQGPEFLTYFQNEAQLEKSRLLSDRFSAERPKGSFSTLEIQRTEQGDSAMYLCASRAGRAGANVLTFGAGSRLTVL.

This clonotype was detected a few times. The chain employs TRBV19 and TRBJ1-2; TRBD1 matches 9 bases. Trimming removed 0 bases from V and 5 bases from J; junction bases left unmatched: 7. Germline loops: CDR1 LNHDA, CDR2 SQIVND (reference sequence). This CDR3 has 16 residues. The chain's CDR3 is CASSIDGTGIVYGYTF. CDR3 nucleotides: TGTGCCAGTAGTATAGACGGGACAGGGATAGTATATGGCTACACCTTC.

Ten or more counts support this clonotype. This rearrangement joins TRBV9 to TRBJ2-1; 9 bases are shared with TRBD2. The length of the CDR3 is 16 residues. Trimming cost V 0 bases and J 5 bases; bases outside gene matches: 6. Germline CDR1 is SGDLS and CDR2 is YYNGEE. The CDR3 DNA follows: TGTGCCAGCAGCGTAGGTGGACTAGCGACAGACAATGAGCAGTTCTTC. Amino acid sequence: CASSVGGLATDNEQFF.

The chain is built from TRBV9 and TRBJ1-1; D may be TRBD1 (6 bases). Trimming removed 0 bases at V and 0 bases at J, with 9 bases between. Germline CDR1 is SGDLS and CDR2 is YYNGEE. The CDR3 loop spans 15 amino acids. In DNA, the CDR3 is TGTGCCAGCAGCGTAGCGGGGGACATGAACACTGAAGCTTTCTTT. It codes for CASSVAGDMNTEAFF. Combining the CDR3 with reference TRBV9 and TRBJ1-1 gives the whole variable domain DSGVTQTPKHLITATGQRVTLRCSPRSGDLSVYWYQQSLDQGLQFLIQYYNGEERAKGNILERFSAQQFPDLHSELNLSSLELGDSALYFCASSVAGDMNTEAFFGQGTRLTVV.